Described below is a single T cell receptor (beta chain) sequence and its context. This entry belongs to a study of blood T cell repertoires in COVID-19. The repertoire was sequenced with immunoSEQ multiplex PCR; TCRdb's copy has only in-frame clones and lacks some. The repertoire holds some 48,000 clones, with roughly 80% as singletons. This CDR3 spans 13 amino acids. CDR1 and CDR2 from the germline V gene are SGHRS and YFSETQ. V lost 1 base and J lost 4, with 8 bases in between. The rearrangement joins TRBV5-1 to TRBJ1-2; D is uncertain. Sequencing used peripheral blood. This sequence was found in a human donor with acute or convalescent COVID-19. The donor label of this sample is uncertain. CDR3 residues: CASSLTESYGYTF. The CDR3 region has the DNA TGCGCCAGCAGCTTGACAGAGTCCTATGGCTACACCTTC. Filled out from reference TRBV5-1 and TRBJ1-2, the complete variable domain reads KAGVTQTPRYLIKTRGQQVTLSCSPISGHRSVSWYQQTPGQGLQFLFEYFSETQRNKGNFPGRFSGRQFSNSRSEMNVSTLELGDSALYLCASSLTESYGYTFGSGTRLTVV.